This T cell receptor (beta chain) was captured in a study of CD4 T cells in relation to SARS-CoV-2 and coronaviruses. This clone has a handful of counts. What it recognizes is unknown. Using immunoSEQ multiplex PCR, the repertoire was profiled, and TCRdb retains in-frame clones only, with some absent. The table shows about 43,000 clones, with about 80% occurring only once. Germline CDR1 is SGHTA and CDR2 is FQGTGA. With 0 bases clipped from V and 3 bases from J, the junction kept 3 bases outside the gene matches. The CDR3 totals 15 residues. This TCR was sampled from an adult with COVID-19. Sequencing was performed on naive CD4+ T cells from PBMCs, cultured in vitro. The subset was: naive CD4+ T cells isolated by negative enrichment. The chain carries TRBV7-3 and TRBJ2-7; 9 positions agree with TRBD1. CDR3 sequence: CASSLTLTGGYEQYF. The CDR3 DNA is TGTGCCAGCAGCTTAACGTTGACAGGGGGCTACGAGCAGTACTTC.